This record looks at one TCR beta chain sequence and its context. Using immunoSEQ multiplex PCR, the repertoire was profiled, and TCRdb retains in-frame clones only, with some absent. The profile covers more than 65,000 clones, with around three quarters appearing a single time and 16% taken by the ten largest. The data are from a study of blood T cell repertoires in COVID-19. CDR1 and CDR2 (germline): LNHDA, SQIVND (reference sequence). The CDR3 consists of 15 residues. Trimming took off 4 bases at V and 0 bases at J, with 12 bases between the two ends. This TCR was recovered from a man aged 55 to 70 with acute or convalescent COVID-19. The sequencing input was peripheral blood. The chain has TRBV19 and TRBJ1-1; a weak D match, TRBD1 (6 bases). The CDR3 protein is CASSTGQKVNTEAFF. DNA of the CDR3: TGTGCCAGTAGTACCGGACAGAAGGTGAACACTGAAGCTTTCTTT. The full variable domain, its missing parts supplied by reference TRBV19 and TRBJ1-1, is DGGITQSPKYLFRKEGQNVTLSCEQNLNHDAMYWYRQDPGQGLRLIYYSQIVNDFQKGDIAEGYSVSREKKESFPLTVTSAQKNPTAFYLCASSTGQKVNTEAFFGQGTRLTVV.